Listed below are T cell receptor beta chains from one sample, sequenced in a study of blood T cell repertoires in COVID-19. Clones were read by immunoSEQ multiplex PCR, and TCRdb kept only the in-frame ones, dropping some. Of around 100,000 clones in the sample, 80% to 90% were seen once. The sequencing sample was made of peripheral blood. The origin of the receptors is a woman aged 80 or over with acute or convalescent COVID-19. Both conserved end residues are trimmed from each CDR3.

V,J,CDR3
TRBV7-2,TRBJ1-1,ASSLGTGVRKAF
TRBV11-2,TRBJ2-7,ASSLDIGYEQY
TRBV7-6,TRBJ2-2,ASSLQAGGVAGELF
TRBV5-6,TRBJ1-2,ASSYKRTGGEDGYT
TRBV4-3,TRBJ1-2,ASSQDRIGQKYNYGYT
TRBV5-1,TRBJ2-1,ASSLAGLGEQF
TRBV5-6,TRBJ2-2,ASSLRAGAAGELF
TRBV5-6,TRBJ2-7,ASSYGQTYEQY
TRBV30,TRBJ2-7,AWSSDYEQY
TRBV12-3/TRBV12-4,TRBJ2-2,ASSFWATGELF
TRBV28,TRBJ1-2,ASSSGEYGYGYT
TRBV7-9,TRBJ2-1,ASSFIRQGEGEQF
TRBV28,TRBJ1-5,ATRRGNQPQH
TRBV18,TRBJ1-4,ASSWGGWGEKLF
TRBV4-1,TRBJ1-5,ASSPAQGARNQPQH
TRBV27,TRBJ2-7,ASSLSWTSGIYEQY
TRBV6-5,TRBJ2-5,ASSRDRVEETQY
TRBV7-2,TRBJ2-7,ASSSPGQGGYEQY
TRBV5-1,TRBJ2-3,ASSLAVAGGGTDTQY
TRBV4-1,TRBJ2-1,ASSQGIGLWGDEQF
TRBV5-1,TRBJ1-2,ASSLDRGGGYT
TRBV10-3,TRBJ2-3,AISESRGNTDTQY
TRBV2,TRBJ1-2,ASSEQDRAYGYT
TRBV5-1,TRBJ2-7,ASGTGEISEQY
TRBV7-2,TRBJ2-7,ASSLMGQAYEQY
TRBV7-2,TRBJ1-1,ASSLSWVSGNDGAF
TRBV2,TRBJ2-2,ASNRLAGDTGELF
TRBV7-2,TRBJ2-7,ASSLVEGAGEQY
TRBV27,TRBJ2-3,ASKRLAYSTDTQY
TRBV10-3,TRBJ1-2,AYGETGPGGYT
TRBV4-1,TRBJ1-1,ASSQVGGRSMNTEAF
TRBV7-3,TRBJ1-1,ASSPRGGPGTEAF
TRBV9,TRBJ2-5,ASSVGGSGGAFGGAETQY
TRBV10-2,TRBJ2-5,ASSRGTGQETQY
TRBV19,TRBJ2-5,ASSIDRGKETQY
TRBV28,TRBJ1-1,ASSLTGVRTEAF
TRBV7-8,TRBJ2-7,ASSLDAGVEQY
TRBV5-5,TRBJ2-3,ASSFGQSTDTQY
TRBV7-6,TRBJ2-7,ASSPHRGVGGYEQY
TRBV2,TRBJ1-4,ASSEARQGSEKLF
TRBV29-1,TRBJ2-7,SAAGQFSYEQY
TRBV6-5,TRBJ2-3,ASARGGPSDTQY
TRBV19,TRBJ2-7,ASSKAGGSTYEQY
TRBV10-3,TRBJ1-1,AIRQMNTEAF
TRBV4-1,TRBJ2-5,ASSQGALTLETQY
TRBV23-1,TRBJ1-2,ASSQQVLLYGYT
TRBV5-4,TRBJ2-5,ASSQIAGMGAQY
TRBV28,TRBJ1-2,ASSLVQGAGYT
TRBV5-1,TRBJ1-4,ASSAQGGNEKLF
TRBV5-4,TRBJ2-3,ASSLMGLAITDTQY